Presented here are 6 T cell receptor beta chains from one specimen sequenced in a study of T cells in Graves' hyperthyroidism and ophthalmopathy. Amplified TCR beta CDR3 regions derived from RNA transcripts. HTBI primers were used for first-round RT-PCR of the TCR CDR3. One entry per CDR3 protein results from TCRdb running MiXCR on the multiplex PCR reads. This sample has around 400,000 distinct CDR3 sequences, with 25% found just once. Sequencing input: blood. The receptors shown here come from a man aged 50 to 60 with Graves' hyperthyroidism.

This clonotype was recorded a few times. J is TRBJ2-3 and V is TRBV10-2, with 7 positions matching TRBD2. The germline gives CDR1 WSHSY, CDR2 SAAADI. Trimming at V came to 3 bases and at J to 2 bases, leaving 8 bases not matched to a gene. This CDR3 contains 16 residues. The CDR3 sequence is CASSDLTSDPTDTQYF. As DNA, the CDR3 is TGCGCCAGCAGTGATCTCACTAGCGACCCCACAGATACGCAGTATTTT.

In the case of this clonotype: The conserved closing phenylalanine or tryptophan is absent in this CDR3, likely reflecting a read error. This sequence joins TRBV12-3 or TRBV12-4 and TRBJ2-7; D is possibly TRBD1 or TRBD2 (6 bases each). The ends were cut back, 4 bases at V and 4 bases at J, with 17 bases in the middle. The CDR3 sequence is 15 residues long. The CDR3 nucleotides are TGTGCCAGCAGTTCAGGGGTAGCGGAGAATTACGAGCAGTACCTC. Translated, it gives CASSSGVAENYEQYL.

CDR3 amino acids: CSAVRDSVPGNTIYF. CDR3 DNA: TGCAGTGCTGTGCGGGACTCGGTCCCCGGAAACACCATATATTTT. The rearrangement links TRBV20-1 to TRBJ1-3, with D tentatively TRBD1 (5 bases). The V and J ends lost 5 bases and 4 bases respectively, with 18 bases between them. The CDR3 consists of 15 residues. Germline CDR1 and CDR2: DFQATT and SNEGSKA (reference sequence).

The CDR3 is CASRMGHGDTQYF. CDR3 in DNA: TGCGCCAGCAGAATGGGGCATGGTGATACGCAGTATTTT. The rearrangement links TRBV5-1 to TRBJ2-3, with D possibly matching TRBD1 (5 bases). The CDR3 consists of 13 residues. V was pared by 5 bases and J by 6 bases, with 13 bases between. CDR1 is SGHRS and CDR2 is YFSETQ in the germline V gene.

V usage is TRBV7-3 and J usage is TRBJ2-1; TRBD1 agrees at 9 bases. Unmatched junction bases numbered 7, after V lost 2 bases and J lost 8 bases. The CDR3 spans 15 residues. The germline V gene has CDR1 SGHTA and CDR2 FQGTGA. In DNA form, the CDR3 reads TGTGCCAGCAGCTTACAGGGACAGGGACGCGATGAGCAGTTCTTC. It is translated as CASSLQGQGRDEQFF.

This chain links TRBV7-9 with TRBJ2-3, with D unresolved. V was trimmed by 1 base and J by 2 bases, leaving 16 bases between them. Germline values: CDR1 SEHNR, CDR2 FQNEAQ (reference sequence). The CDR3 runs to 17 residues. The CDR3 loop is CASSLVLAPTSTDTQYF. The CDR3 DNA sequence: TGTGCCAGCAGCTTAGTTTTGGCCCCTACCTCCACAGATACGCAGTATTTT.